These 30 T cell receptor beta chains share one sample of origin, sequenced in a study of shared clonotypes between healthy human individuals. Assay: immunoSEQ multiplex PCR; the TCRdb copy retains only in-frame clones and omits some. Found here are more than 550,000 clones, less than 95% of them singletons; the top ten hold around a third. Specimen: memory CD8+ T cells from PBMCs. The subset was: CD45RO+ cells pooled with CCR7-negative TemRA cells. These receptors were obtained from a man in his late teens or twenties in good health. Some clones in this sample may be carry-over from other donors' samples.

The chain has TRBV7-9 and TRBJ2-1; no firm D call. Germline V gene data show CDR1 as SEHNR and CDR2 as FQNEAQ (reference sequence). The V end was cut by 5 bases, the J end by 5 bases, with 7 bases between. The length of the CDR3 is 12 residues. CDR3 region: CASSRPNNEQFF. The CDR3 DNA reads as TGTGCCAGCAGCCGACCGAACAATGAGCAGTTCTTC.

This clone was detected a few times. The chain joins TRBV10-3 to TRBJ2-7; tentative D call: TRBD1 (6 bases). V lost 4 bases and J 5 bases, leaving 24 bases between the germline ends. The CDR3 extends over 17 amino acids. CDR1 is ENHRY, CDR2 SYGVKD, per germline. CDR3 loop: CAISGPQSYRVPHEQYF. As DNA, the CDR3 is TGTGCCATCAGTGGGCCCCAATCCTACAGGGTCCCCCACGAGCAGTACTTC.

For this clone: This likely stems from a read error, as it lies one base from a far larger clone. This chain links TRBV16 with TRBJ2-7; D unclear. V lost 2 bases and J 1 base, leaving 6 bases between the germline ends. Per germline, CDR1 KGHSY and CDR2 FQNENV. The CDR3 runs to 13 residues. The CDR3 bases are TGTGCCAGCAGCCAACGGGCTTCCTACGAGCAGTACTTC. This translates into CASSQRASYEQYF.

The chain uses TRBV6-1 and TRBJ1-1; D remains ambiguous. The CDR3 loop spans 15 amino acids. Deletions cut 2 bases from V and 6 bases from J, with 16 bases between. Germline lookup yields CDR1 MNHNS and CDR2 SASEGT. The CDR3 sequence: CASSETLNLGPEAFF. CDR3 DNA: TGTGCCAGCAGTGAAACGTTGAATCTAGGCCCTGAAGCTTTCTTT.

This clone was detected only once. The sample carries other DNA sequences with the same CDR3. The gene calls are TRBV28 and TRBJ2-7; D is possibly TRBD1 (5 bases). Deletions cut 5 bases from V and 3 bases from J, with 8 bases between. The CDR3 length is 12 residues. Germline V gives CDR1 MDHEN, CDR2 SYDVKM. The DNA for the CDR3 is TGTGCCAGCAGTCCAGGGTACTACGAGCAGTACTTC. It yields the protein CASSPGYYEQYF.

In nucleotides, the CDR3 is TGTGCCAGCAGCGTAGCGATGAACCGGACTAGCGGGAGGGGCACAGATACGCAGTATTTT. Translated, it gives CASSVAMNRTSGRGTDTQYF. V usage is TRBV9 and J usage is TRBJ2-3, with TRBD2 identical over 15 bases. J gave up 1 base and V 0 bases, and 9 bases lay outside the gene matches. This CDR3 has 20 amino acids. In germline, CDR1 is SGDLS, CDR2 YYNGEE.

The chain couples TRBV6-1 to TRBJ1-1; 7 bases map to TRBD1. V was clipped by 6 bases and J by 1 base; unmatched bases: 8. CDR3 length equals 15 residues. Germline assignment: CDR1 MNHNS and CDR2 SASEGT. The CDR3 region is CASRMSRDRNTEAFF. CDR3 nucleotides: TGTGCCAGCAGAATGAGCCGGGACAGGAACACTGAAGCTTTCTTT.

The rearrangement uses TRBV6-1 and TRBJ2-7; D not resolved. This CDR3 has 8 amino acids. In germline, CDR1 is MNHNS, CDR2 SASEGT. Trimming cost V 6 bases and J 6 bases, with 0 bases left between them. The DNA for the CDR3 is TGTGCCAGCAGCGAGCAGTACTTC. Encoded protein: CASSEQYF.

V and J are TRBV10-3 and TRBJ1-3, with D uncertain. Germline loops: CDR1 ENHRY, CDR2 SYGVKD. The CDR3 consists of 15 residues. V was cut by 7 bases and J by 0 bases, with 13 bases left in between. CDR3 protein: CAITGPSSSGNTIYF. The CDR3 DNA follows: TGTGCCATCACGGGTCCATCAAGCTCTGGAAACACCATATATTTT.

V is TRBV10-2 and J is TRBJ1-1; 8 nucleotides match TRBD1. The germline V gene encodes CDR1 WSHSY and CDR2 SAAADI. V was pared by 8 bases and J by 5 bases, with 7 bases of the junction left unmatched. The CDR3 contains 13 residues. The CDR3 loop is CASGRTGSTEAFF. In DNA, the CDR3 is TGCGCCAGCGGAAGGACAGGGAGTACTGAAGCTTTCTTT.

This chain joins TRBV28 and TRBJ2-3; 10 bases match TRBD1. CDR3 length: 15 amino acids. Germline V gives CDR1 MDHEN, CDR2 SYDVKM. The V segment lost 5 bases and the J segment 4 bases; nucleotides outside the gene matches: 6. The CDR3 sequence: CASSLRGQGADTQYF. The CDR3 coding sequence is TGTGCCAGCAGTCTTCGTGGACAGGGGGCAGATACGCAGTATTTT. The full variable domain, rest sourced from reference TRBV28 and TRBJ2-3, is DVKVTQSSRYLVKRTGEKVFLECVQDMDHENMFWYRQDPGLGLRLIYFSYDVKMKEKGDIPEGYSVSREKKERFSLILESASTNQTSMYLCASSLRGQGADTQYFGPGTRLTVL.

The chain uses TRBV28 and TRBJ1-1; D is perhaps TRBD1 (5 bases). The CDR3 runs to 16 residues. V was clipped by 8 bases and J by 0 bases, with 19 bases between them. Germline V CDR1 and CDR2: MDHEN, SYDVKM. CDR3: CASRGWGAGMNTEAFF. The CDR3 nucleotides read TGTGCCAGCCGGGGCTGGGGAGCAGGAATGAACACTGAAGCTTTCTTT.

In its sample, this clone was seen a few times. Written as DNA, the CDR3 is TGTGCCAGCAGTTACTCGCGGACTCCAATAGAATATGGCTACACCTTC. Translation: CASSYSRTPIEYGYTF. This chain uses TRBV27 with TRBJ1-2; no reliable D call. This CDR3 has 16 amino acids. Germline V gene data show CDR1 as MNHEY and CDR2 as SMNVEV (reference sequence). V was trimmed by 4 bases and J by 5 bases, leaving 20 bases between them.

This clone was recorded once. V is TRBV7-3 and J is TRBJ2-1; 10 nucleotides match TRBD1. V was clipped by 6 bases and J by 8 bases; unmatched bases: 7. The CDR3 runs 14 residues. CDR1 and CDR2 (germline): SGHTA, FQGTGA. Here the CDR3 DNA reads TGTGCCAGCAGTACCGGGACAGGGGCCGATGAGCAGTTCTTC. It specifies CASSTGTGADEQFF.

The chain joins TRBV6-1 to TRBJ1-1, with D possibly matching TRBD1 (5 bases). V was pared by 10 bases and J by 0 bases, with 12 bases between. The CDR3 sequence is 13 residues long. The germline CDR1 and CDR2 sequences are MNHNS and SASEGT. CDR3 protein: CATIDSVNTEAFF. CDR3 sequence (DNA): TGTGCCACCATTGACAGCGTGAACACTGAAGCTTTCTTT.

The J gene is TRBJ2-7, the V gene TRBV13, with TRBD1 matching 7 bases. Trimming removed 5 bases from V and 7 bases from J; junction bases left unmatched: 14. Germline CDR1 PRHDT, CDR2 FYEKMQ (reference sequence). This CDR3 region has 15 residues. DNA for the CDR3: TGTGCCAGCAGCCTAACCGGGACAGCTACGGGGGAGCAGTACTTC. Translating gives CASSLTGTATGEQYF.

This chain joins TRBV16 and TRBJ2-7; 7 nucleotides line up with TRBD2. The trim removed 0 bases at V and 4 bases at J, leaving 6 bases unmatched. The CDR3 contains 15 residues. Germline CDR1 KGHSY, CDR2 FQNENV. The CDR3 protein is CASSQSGGRTYEQYF. CDR3 coding DNA: TGTGCCAGCAGCCAATCGGGGGGGAGGACGTACGAGCAGTACTTC.

The chain carries TRBV28 and TRBJ1-5, with a possible D match to TRBD1 (6 bases). Germline V gene sequence: CDR1 MDHEN, CDR2 SYDVKM. The CDR3 contains 14 residues. V dropped 3 bases and J dropped 4 bases, with 10 bases sitting between them. Here the CDR3 reads CASSFFRGNQPQHF. The CDR3 DNA reads as TGTGCCAGCAGTTTCTTTAGGGGGAATCAGCCCCAGCATTTT.

V gene TRBV13 combines with J gene TRBJ2-7, with D perhaps TRBD1 (5 bases). Trimming took off 5 bases at V and 4 bases at J, with 12 bases between the two ends. The CDR3 runs 13 residues. CDR1 is PRHDT, CDR2 FYEKMQ, per germline (reference sequence). The CDR3 DNA sequence: TGTGCCAGCAGCCCCCAGGGTTCTTACGAGCAGTACTTC. Translation gives CASSPQGSYEQYF.

The rearrangement joins TRBV7-3 to TRBJ2-7; tentatively, D is TRBD1 or TRBD2 (5 bases each). CDR1 SGHTA and CDR2 FQGTGA come from the germline V gene. This CDR3 comprises 17 residues. Trimming cost V 3 bases and J 0 bases, with 18 bases left between them. The CDR3 here is CASSFLPGPISSYEQYF. In DNA, the CDR3 is TGTGCCAGCAGCTTCTTACCGGGGCCCATCAGCTCCTACGAGCAGTACTTC.

The chain uses TRBV7-9 and TRBJ2-7; D tentatively reads TRBD1 or TRBD2 (5 bases each). Per germline, CDR1 SEHNR and CDR2 FQNEAQ (reference sequence). Trimming left V 1 base short and J 7 bases short, with 20 bases between. The CDR3 is 16 residues long. CDR3 bases: TGTGCCAGCAGCTTAGGATGGGACGACAACATGGGGGAGCAGTACTTC. Translation: CASSLGWDDNMGEQYF.

This clone was seen only a few times. DNA for the CDR3: TGTGCCAGTGTTACGGGCCTAGCGGGAGGCAATGAGCAGTTCTTC. It encodes CASVTGLAGGNEQFF. The chain combines TRBV7-9 with TRBJ2-1; 11 bases line up with TRBD2. The CDR3 has 15 residues. Trimming cost V 9 bases and J 6 bases; bases outside gene matches: 10. Per germline, CDR1 SEHNR and CDR2 FQNEAQ (reference sequence).

The rearrangement joins TRBV19 to TRBJ1-1; D might be TRBD1 (5 bases). CDR3 length: 14 residues. Trimming left V 1 base short and J 3 bases short, with 9 bases between. Germline V gives CDR1 LNHDA, CDR2 SQIVND (reference sequence). In DNA form, the CDR3 reads TGTGCCAGTAGTATAGGGGGGAGGGACACTGAAGCTTTCTTT. Translated: CASSIGGRDTEAFF.

This clone is a singleton in its sample. The chain has TRBV15 and TRBJ2-7; D possibly corresponds to TRBD1 (5 bases). The CDR3 consists of 13 residues. CDR1 and CDR2 from the germline V gene are LNHNV and YYDKDF (reference sequence). Between the trimmed V and J ends, which lost 9 bases and 2 bases, there was a span of 14 bases. CDR3: CATNQGSAYEQYF. CDR3 bases: TGTGCCACTAACCAGGGCAGTGCCTACGAGCAGTACTTC. Variable domain in full (rest from reference TRBV15 and TRBJ2-7): DAMVIQNPRYQVTQFGKPVTLSCSQTLNHNVMYWYQQKSSQAPKLLFHYYDKDFNNEADTPDNFQSRRPNTSFCFLDIRSPGLGDTAMYLCATNQGSAYEQYFGPGTRLTVT.

This chain connects TRBV6-1 to TRBJ2-7; 8 bases are a match to TRBD1. The germline CDR1 and CDR2 sequences are MNHNS and SASEGT. V shed 2 bases and J 4 bases; nucleotides not matched to a gene: 4. This CDR3 has 14 amino acids. The CDR3 region is CASSERTGWYEQYF. The CDR3 DNA reads TGTGCCAGCAGTGAAAGGACAGGGTGGTACGAGCAGTACTTC.

The chain employs TRBV10-1 and TRBJ2-7; weak D call: TRBD2 (6 bases). The CDR3 runs 13 residues. V lost 4 bases and J lost 4, with 11 bases in between. CDR1 and CDR2 from the germline V gene are WNHNN and SYGVQD (reference sequence). This CDR3 reads CASSAGTEYEQYF. The CDR3 coding sequence is TGCGCCAGCAGTGCCGGGACTGAGTACGAGCAGTACTTC.

The chain uses TRBV6-5 and TRBJ2-5; weak D call: TRBD2 (6 bases). Germline V gene lookup returns CDR1 MNHEY and CDR2 SVGAGI. This CDR3 is 13 amino acids long. The V end was cut by 6 bases, the J end by 4 bases, with 12 bases between. CDR3 region: CASRTGAGETQYF. CDR3 in DNA: TGTGCCAGCAGAACGGGAGCTGGAGAGACCCAGTACTTC.

To note about this clone: Other nucleotide sequences in the sample specify the same CDR3. V and J are TRBV15 and TRBJ2-5; 10 bases align to TRBD1. This CDR3 spans 13 amino acids. Germline trimming cut 3 bases from V and 5 bases from J; bases unmatched to any gene: 0. From germline, CDR1 is LNHNV and CDR2 YYDKDF (reference sequence). The chain's CDR3 is CATSRDRGETQYF. The CDR3 bases are TGTGCCACCAGCAGGGACAGGGGGGAGACCCAGTACTTC. Full variable domain (remainder filled in from reference TRBV15 and TRBJ2-5): DAMVIQNPRYQVTQFGKPVTLSCSQTLNHNVMYWYQQKSSQAPKLLFHYYDKDFNNEADTPDNFQSRRPNTSFCFLDIRSPGLGDTAMYLCATSRDRGETQYFGPGTRLLVL.

This clone was observed a single time. V gene TRBV6-7 combines with J gene TRBJ1-2; no reliable D call. TRBV6-7 is treated as an ORF (open reading frame) with a function not yet certain. V was clipped by 1 base and J by 0 bases, with 6 bases between them. This CDR3 comprises 14 residues. The CDR3 is CASSYCGTNYGYTF. For the CDR3, the DNA is TGTGCCAGCAGTTACTGTGGGACTAACTATGGCTACACCTTC.

The rearrangement links TRBV27 to TRBJ2-7; the D call may be TRBD1 or TRBD2 (5 bases each). This CDR3 is 15 amino acids long. Trimming pared 5 bases from V and 1 base from J, leaving 15 bases between. Looked up from germline, CDR1 is MNHEY and CDR2 is SMNVEV (reference sequence). CDR3 sequence reads: CASSPWIGESYEQYF. The CDR3, as DNA: TGTGCCAGCAGTCCCTGGATAGGGGAGTCCTACGAGCAGTACTTC.